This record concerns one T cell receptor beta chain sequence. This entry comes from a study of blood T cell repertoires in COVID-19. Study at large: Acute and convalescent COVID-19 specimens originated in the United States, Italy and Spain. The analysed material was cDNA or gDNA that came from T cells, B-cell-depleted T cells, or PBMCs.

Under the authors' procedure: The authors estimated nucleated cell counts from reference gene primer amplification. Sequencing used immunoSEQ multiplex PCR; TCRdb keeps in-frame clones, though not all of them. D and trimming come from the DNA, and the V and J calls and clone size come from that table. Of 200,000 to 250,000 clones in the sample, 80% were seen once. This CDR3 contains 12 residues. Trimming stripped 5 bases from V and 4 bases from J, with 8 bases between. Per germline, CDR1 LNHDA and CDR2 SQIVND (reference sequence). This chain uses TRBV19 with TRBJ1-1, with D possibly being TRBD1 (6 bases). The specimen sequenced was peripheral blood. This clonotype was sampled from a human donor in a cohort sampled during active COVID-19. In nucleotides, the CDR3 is TGTGCCAGTAGTGCACAGGGCACTGAAGCTTTCTTT. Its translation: CASSAQGTEAFF.